This T cell receptor beta chain was recorded in a study of PD-1 blockade in classical Hodgkin lymphoma. Study observations and caveats: When set against healthy donors, newly diagnosed patients were reported to show lower baseline TCR diversity.

TCRdb's copy holds only in-frame clones and misses some; the assay was immunoSEQ multiplex PCR. The sample has roughly 20,000 clones; more than 65% are singletons. This clone was observed a single time. As yet, its antigen is unknown. Germline V gives CDR1 SGDLS, CDR2 YYNGEE. V lost 0 bases to trimming and J lost 8 bases; unmatched junction nucleotides: 7. The CDR3 contains 14 residues. Time point of the sample: cycle 4 day 1 (C4D1), after five to seven weeks of nivolumab. In every patient, relapse followed autologous stem cell transplantation, while exposure to brentuximab vedotin differed. Thawed PBMCs were the source of CD4+ T cells, purified by magnetic negative selection.

The source is a human donor with classical Hodgkin lymphoma. J is TRBJ2-7 and V is TRBV9; TRBD1 aligns across 8 bases. The source material was CD4+ T cells from blood, sampled before the fourth cycle of nivolumab. CDR3 loop: CASSVGRGRDQQYF. The CDR3 coding sequence is TGTGCCAGCAGCGTAGGCAGGGGGCGCGACCAGCAGTACTTC. The variable domain in full, with the rest retrieved from reference TRBV9 and TRBJ2-7, is DSGVTQTPKHLITATGQRVTLRCSPRSGDLSVYWYQQSLDQGLQFLIQYYNGEERAKGNILERFSAQQFPDLHSELNLSSLELGDSALYFCASSVGRGRDQQYFGPGTRLTVT.